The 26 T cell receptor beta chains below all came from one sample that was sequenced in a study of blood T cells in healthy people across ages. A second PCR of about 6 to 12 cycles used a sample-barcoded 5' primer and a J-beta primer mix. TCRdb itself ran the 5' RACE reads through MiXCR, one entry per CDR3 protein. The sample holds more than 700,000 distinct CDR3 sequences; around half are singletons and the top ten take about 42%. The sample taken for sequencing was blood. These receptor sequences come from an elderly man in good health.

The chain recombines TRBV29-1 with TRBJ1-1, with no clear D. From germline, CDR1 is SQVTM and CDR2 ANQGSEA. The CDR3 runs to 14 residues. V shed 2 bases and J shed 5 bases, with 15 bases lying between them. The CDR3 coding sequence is TGCAGCGTTGAAAGAGGACCCAAAACGACTGAAGCTTTCTTT. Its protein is CSVERGPKTTEAFF.

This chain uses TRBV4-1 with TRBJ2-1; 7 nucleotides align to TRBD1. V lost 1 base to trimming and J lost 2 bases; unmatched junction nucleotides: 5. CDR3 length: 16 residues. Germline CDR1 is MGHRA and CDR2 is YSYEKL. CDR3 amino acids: CASSQVSTGTYNEQFF. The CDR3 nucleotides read TGCGCCAGCAGCCAAGTTTCGACAGGGACCTACAATGAGCAGTTCTTC.

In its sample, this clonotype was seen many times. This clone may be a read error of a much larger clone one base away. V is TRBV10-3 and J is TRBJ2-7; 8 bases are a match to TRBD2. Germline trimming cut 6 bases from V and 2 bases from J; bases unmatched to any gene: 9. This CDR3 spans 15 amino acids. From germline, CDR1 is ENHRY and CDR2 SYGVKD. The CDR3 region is CAISDGRGVAYEQYF. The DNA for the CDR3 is TGTGCCATCAGCGATGGGCGGGGGGTCGCCTACGAGCAGTACTTC.

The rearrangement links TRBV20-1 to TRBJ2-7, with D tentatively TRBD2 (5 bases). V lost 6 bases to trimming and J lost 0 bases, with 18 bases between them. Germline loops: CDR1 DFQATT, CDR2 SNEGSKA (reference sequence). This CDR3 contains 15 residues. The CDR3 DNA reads TGCAGTGCGCCGTCCGCCCAGCGGAGCTCCTACGAGCAGTACTTC. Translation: CSAPSAQRSSYEQYF.

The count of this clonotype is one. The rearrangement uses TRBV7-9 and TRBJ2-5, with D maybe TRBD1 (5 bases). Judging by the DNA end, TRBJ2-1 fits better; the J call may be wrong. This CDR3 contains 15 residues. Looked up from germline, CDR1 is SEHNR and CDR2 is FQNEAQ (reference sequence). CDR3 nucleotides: TGTGCCAGCAGCCAGATGGGGCGAGGACCAGAGACCCAGTTCTTC. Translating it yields CASSQMGRGPETQFF.

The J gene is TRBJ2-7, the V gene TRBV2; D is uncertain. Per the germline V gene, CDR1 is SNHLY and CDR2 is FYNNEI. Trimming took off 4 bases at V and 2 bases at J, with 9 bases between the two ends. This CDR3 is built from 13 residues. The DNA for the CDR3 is TGTGCCAGCAGTGCGATCTCAGCCTACGAGCAGTACTTC. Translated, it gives CASSAISAYEQYF.

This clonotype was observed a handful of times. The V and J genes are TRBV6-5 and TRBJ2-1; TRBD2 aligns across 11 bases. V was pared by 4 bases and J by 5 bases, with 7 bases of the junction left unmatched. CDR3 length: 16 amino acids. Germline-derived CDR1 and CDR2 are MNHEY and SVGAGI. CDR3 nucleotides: TGTGCCAGCAGTTCGCGAACTAGCGGGAGCGACAATGAGCAGTTCTTC. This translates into CASSSRTSGSDNEQFF.

CDR3 loop: CASSLNPGRNPFF. DNA for the CDR3: TGTGCCAGCAGTTTAAATCCCGGCCGGAACCCTTTCTTT. The chain couples TRBV12-3 or TRBV12-4 to TRBJ1-1, with unresolved D. The CDR3 is made up of 13 amino acids. V shed 2 bases and J shed 12 bases, with 16 bases lying between them.

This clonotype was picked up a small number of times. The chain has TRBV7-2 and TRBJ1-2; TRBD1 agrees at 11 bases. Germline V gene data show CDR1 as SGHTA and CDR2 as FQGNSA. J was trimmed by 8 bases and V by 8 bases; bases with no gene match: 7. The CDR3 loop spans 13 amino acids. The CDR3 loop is CASAGQGDWGYTF. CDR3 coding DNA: TGTGCCAGCGCGGGACAGGGGGATTGGGGCTACACCTTC.

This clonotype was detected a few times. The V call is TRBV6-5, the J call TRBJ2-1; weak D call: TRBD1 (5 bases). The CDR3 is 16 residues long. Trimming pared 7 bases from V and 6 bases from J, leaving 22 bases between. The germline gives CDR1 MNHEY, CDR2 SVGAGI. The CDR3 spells CASKYRTGDLGNEQFF. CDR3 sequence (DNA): TGTGCCAGCAAATACAGAACAGGAGACCTAGGCAATGAGCAGTTCTTC.

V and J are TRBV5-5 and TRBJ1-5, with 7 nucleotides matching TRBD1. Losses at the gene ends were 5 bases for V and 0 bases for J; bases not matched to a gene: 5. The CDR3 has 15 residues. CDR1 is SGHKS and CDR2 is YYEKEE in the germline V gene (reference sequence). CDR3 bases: TGTGCCAGCAGTCCGGGACAGTATAGCAATCAGCCCCAGCATTTT. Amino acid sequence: CASSPGQYSNQPQHF.

The CDR3 nucleotides are TGTGCCAGCTCACCCAGGAATGAAAAACTGTTTTTT. It specifies CASSPRNEKLFF. This chain connects TRBV18 to TRBJ1-4; D remains ambiguous. Trimming removed 3 bases at V and 5 bases at J, with 4 bases between. Germline CDR1 reads KGHSH; CDR2 reads LQKENI. The CDR3 sequence is 12 residues long.

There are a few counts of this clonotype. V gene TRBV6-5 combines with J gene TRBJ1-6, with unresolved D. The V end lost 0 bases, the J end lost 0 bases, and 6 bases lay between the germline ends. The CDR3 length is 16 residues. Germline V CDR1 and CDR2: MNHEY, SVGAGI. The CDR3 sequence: CASSYSPISYNSPLHF. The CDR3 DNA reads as TGTGCCAGCAGTTACTCCCCGATCTCCTATAATTCACCCCTCCACTTT.

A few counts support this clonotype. CDR3 DNA sequence: TGCAGTGCTAGAGATACCCGCGGGGGCGAGCAGTACTTC. This gives the protein CSARDTRGGEQYF. The chain recombines TRBV20-1 with TRBJ2-7, with 7 bases that match TRBD2. The V gene end was trimmed by 0 bases and the J gene end by 6 bases; junction bases not matched to a gene: 5. The germline V gene has CDR1 DFQATT and CDR2 SNEGSKA (reference sequence). This CDR3 has 13 residues.

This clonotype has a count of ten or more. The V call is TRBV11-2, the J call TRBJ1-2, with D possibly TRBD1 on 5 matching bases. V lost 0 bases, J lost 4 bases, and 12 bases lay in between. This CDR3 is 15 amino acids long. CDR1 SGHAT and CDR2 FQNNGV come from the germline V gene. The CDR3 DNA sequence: TGTGCCAGCAGCTTAGATAGGGGAGTGGGCTATGGCTACACCTTC. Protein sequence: CASSLDRGVGYGYTF.

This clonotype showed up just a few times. The CDR3 here is CASSPRGGVDEQYF. The CDR3 coding sequence is TGTGCCAGCAGCCCCAGGGGTGGGGTGGACGAGCAGTACTTC. The chain combines TRBV11-2 with TRBJ2-7; TRBD1 is a possible D gene (6 bases). Germline lookup yields CDR1 SGHAT and CDR2 FQNNGV. The V end lost 5 bases, the J end lost 5 bases, and 16 bases lay between the germline ends. The CDR3 covers 14 residues.

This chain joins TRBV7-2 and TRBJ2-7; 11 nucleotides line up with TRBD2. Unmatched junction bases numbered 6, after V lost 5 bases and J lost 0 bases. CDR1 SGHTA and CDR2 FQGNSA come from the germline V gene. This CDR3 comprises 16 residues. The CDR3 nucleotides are TGTGCCAGCAGCCGGACCGGGACTAGCGGCTCCTACGAGCAGTACTTC. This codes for CASSRTGTSGSYEQYF.

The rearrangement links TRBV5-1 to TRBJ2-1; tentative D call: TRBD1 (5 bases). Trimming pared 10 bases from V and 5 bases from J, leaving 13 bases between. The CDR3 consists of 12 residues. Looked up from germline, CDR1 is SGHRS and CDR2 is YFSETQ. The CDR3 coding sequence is TGCGCCCCTATCAGGGAAGACAATGAGCAGTTCTTC. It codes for CAPIREDNEQFF. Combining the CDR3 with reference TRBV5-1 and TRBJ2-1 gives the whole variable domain KAGVTQTPRYLIKTRGQQVTLSCSPISGHRSVSWYQQTPGQGLQFLFEYFSETQRNKGNFPGRFSGRQFSNSRSEMNVSTLELGDSALYLCAPIREDNEQFFGPGTRLTVL.

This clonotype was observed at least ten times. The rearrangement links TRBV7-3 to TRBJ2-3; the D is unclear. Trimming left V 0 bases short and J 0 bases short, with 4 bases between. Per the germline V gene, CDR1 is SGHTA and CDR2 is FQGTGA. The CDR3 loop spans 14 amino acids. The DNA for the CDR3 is TGTGCCAGCAGCTTAACTCCCAGCACAGATACGCAGTATTTT. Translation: CASSLTPSTDTQYF.

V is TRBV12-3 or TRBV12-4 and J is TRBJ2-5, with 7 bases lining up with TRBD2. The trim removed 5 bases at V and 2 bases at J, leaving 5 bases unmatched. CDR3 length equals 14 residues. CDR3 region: CASSVTAGQETQYF. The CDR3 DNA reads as TGTGCCAGCAGTGTGACAGCGGGACAAGAGACCCAGTACTTC.

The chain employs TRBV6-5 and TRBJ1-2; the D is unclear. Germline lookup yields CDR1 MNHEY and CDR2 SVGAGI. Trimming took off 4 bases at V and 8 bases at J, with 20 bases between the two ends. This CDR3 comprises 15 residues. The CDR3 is CASSSDGSWVGGYTF. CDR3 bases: TGTGCCAGCAGTTCCGACGGGAGCTGGGTCGGCGGCTACACCTTC.

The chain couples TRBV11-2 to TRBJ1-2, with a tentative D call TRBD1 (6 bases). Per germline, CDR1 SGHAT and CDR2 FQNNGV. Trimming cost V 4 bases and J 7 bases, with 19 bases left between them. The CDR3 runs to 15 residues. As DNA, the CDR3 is TGTGCCAGCAGCTCACCCAGGGGCTATCAAGGTGGCTACACCTTC. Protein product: CASSSPRGYQGGYTF.

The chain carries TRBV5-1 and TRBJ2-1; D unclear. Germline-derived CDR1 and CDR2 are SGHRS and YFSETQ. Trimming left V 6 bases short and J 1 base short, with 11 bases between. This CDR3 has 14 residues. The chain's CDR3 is CASTAEISYNEQFF. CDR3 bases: TGCGCCAGCACCGCTGAAATTTCCTACAATGAGCAGTTCTTC.

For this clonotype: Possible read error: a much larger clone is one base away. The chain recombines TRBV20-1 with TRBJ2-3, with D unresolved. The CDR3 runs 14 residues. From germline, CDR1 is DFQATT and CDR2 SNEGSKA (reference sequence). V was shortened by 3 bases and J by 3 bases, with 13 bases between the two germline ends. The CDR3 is CSASRALGTDTQYF. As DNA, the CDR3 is TGCAGTGCTAGTCGAGCACTCGGGACAGATACGCAGTATTTT.

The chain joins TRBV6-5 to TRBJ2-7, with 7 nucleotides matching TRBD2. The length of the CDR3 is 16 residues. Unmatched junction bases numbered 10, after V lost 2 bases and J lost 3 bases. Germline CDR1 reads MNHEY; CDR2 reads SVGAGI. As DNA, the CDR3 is TGTGCCAGCAGTTACGGGCTAGCGGTTGAGAGCTACGAGCAGTACTTC. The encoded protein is CASSYGLAVESYEQYF.

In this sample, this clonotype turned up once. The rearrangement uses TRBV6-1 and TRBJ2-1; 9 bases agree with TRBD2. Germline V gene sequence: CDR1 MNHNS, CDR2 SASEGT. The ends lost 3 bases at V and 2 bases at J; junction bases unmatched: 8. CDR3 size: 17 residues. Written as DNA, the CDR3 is TGTGCCAGCAGTGAGTCGCTAGCGGGGATCCCCTACAATGAGCAGTTCTTC. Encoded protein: CASSESLAGIPYNEQFF.